Only a few counts were recorded for the clone carrying this T cell receptor beta chain. The sample is drawn from a study of blood T cell repertoires in COVID-19. Participants were aged roughly 18 to 89 years from approximately 24 US areas. Participants had their cohort set by participant-reported clinical history. In the original workflow: From reference gene primer amplification, estimates of nucleated cell counts were derived. Sequencing was performed with immunoSEQ multiplex PCR; in TCRdb, only in-frame clones are kept and a portion is missing. That table furnishes V, J and clone size, whereas the DNA furnished D and trimming. This table has some 300,000 clones, roughly 91% appearing once. The ends lost 5 bases at V and 2 bases at J; junction bases unmatched: 10. Per the germline V gene, CDR1 is MNHNY and CDR2 is SVGAGI (reference sequence). The CDR3 length is 18 residues.

The rearrangement joins TRBV6-6 to TRBJ1-5; 12 bases fit TRBD1. The sample taken for sequencing was PBMCs or T cells enriched from blood (not recorded which). The sequence came from a woman in her 30s who had recovered from COVID-19. The CDR3 reads CASSPTGQGAPGNQPQHF. The CDR3 nucleotides read TGTGCCAGCAGTCCGACGGGACAGGGGGCGCCGGGCAATCAGCCCCAGCATTTT.